The next 6 T cell receptor beta chains were all read from a single sample in a study of OX40 agonist ivuxolimab in advanced cancers. Libraries were made using the immunoSEQ multiplex PCR assay. What TCRdb holds here is the immuneACCESS table cut down to in-frame rearrangements. Part of the clones is not present; checked against another copy, under half of the missing clones reflect an unresolved V gene, and the others are unexplained. The sample table contains 77,000 or so clones; only one count was recorded for around 82% of them. The ten largest clones capture roughly 4.9% of the sample. The sequences come from CD4+ or CD8+ T cells sorted from blood, collected in a trial of the OX40 agonist ivuxolimab. All receptors derive from an adult with an advanced solid tumor such as melanoma, head and neck, liver or kidney cancer.

Points on this clone: At the DNA level, this CDR3 is encoded by other sequences in the same sample as well. The chain is built from TRBV19 and TRBJ1-5, with a possible D match to TRBD1 (5 bases). CDR3 length: 15 residues. The V and J ends lost 3 bases and 4 bases respectively, with 13 bases between them. In germline, CDR1 is LNHDA, CDR2 SQIVND (reference sequence). The CDR3 DNA is TGTGCCAGTAGTATGTGGGTCGGGACGAATCAGCCCCAGCATTTT. It translates to CASSMWVGTNQPQHF.

This chain links TRBV5-5 with TRBJ2-7, with TRBD2 as a possible D gene (6 bases). Between the trimmed V and J ends, which lost 1 base and 10 bases, there was a span of 12 bases. The germline V gene encodes CDR1 SGHKS and CDR2 YYEKEE (reference sequence). The CDR3 is 12 residues long. The CDR3 region has the DNA TGTGCCAGCAGCTTGATTGCGGGGTCCCAGTACTTC. Translation gives CASSLIAGSQYF.

The chain couples TRBV7-2 to TRBJ2-5; TRBD2 agrees at 14 bases. Germline CDR1 and CDR2: SGHTA and FQGNSA. V trimming: 5 bases; J trimming: 2 bases; junction bases outside the gene matches: 10. The CDR3 runs 18 residues. The CDR3 spells CASSRRTSGGWGQETQYF. CDR3 DNA sequence: TGTGCCAGCAGCCGAAGGACTAGCGGGGGGTGGGGACAAGAGACCCAGTACTTC.

This clone was detected only once. The chain joins TRBV11-2 to TRBJ2-5; D may be TRBD2 (7 bases). V lost 0 bases and J lost 5, with 19 bases in between. The germline V gene encodes CDR1 SGHAT and CDR2 FQNNGV. This CDR3 region has 17 residues. CDR3: CASSLDRGPSGSETQYF. In nucleotides, the CDR3 is TGTGCCAGCAGCTTAGATCGGGGGCCTAGCGGTTCGGAGACCCAGTACTTC. Supplemented by reference TRBV11-2 and TRBJ2-5, the full variable domain reads EAGVAQSPRYKIIEKRQSVAFWCNPISGHATLYWYQQILGQGPKLLIQFQNNGVVDDSQLPKDRFSAERLKGVDSTLKIQPAKLEDSAVYLCASSLDRGPSGSETQYFGPGTRLLVL.

The chain uses TRBV4-1 and TRBJ1-3, with D unclear. V lost 2 bases and J 1 base, leaving 9 bases between the germline ends. This CDR3 has 15 residues. Germline CDR1 MGHRA, CDR2 YSYEKL. The CDR3 region is CASSQSSSSGNTIYF. For the CDR3, the DNA is TGCGCCAGCAGCCAATCATCGTCTTCTGGAAACACCATATATTTT.

V usage is TRBV9 and J usage is TRBJ2-3; a possible D gene is TRBD2 (5 bases). Per the germline V gene, CDR1 is SGDLS and CDR2 is YYNGEE. This CDR3 contains 15 residues. Trimming pared 0 bases from V and 2 bases from J, leaving 10 bases between. The CDR3 loop is CASSVVRGDTDTQYF. The CDR3 coding sequence is TGTGCCAGCAGCGTAGTCCGGGGAGACACAGATACGCAGTATTTT.